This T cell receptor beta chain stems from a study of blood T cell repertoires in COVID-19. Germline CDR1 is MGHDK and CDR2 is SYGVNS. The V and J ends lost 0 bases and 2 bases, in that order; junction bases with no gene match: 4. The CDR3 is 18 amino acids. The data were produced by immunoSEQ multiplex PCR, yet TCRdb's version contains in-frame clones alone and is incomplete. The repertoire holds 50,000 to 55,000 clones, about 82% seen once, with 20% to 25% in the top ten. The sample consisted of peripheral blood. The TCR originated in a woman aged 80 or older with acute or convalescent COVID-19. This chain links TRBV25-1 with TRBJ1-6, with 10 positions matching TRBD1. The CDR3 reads CASSEYGQGVTYNSPLHF. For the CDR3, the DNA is TGTGCCAGCAGTGAATACGGACAGGGGGTCACCTATAATTCACCCCTCCACTTT.